These 20 T cell receptor beta chains came from one sample sequenced in a study of blood T cells in healthy people across ages. A J-beta primer mix and a sample-barcoded 5' primer were used in a second PCR of roughly 7 to 12 cycles. A single record per CDR3 protein comes from TCRdb applying MiXCR to the 5' RACE reads. The table lists about 590,000 distinct CDR3 sequences, 25% to 35% of them singletons, with 15% to 19% in the top ten. The specimen was blood. Receptors originate from an elderly woman in good health.

This clonotype is medium-sized in the sample. This chain joins TRBV7-2 and TRBJ2-4, with D unresolved. This CDR3 has 16 amino acids. The V and J ends lost 4 bases and 0 bases respectively, with 13 bases between them. Germline V gene sequence: CDR1 SGHTA, CDR2 FQGNSA. The CDR3 loop is CASSSVQSLAKNIQYF. DNA for the CDR3: TGTGCCAGCAGCTCTGTACAGTCGCTAGCCAAAAACATTCAGTACTTC.

This clonotype showed up many times. The rearrangement links TRBV20-1 to TRBJ2-1; tentatively, D is TRBD1 or TRBD2 (6 bases each). V lost 6 bases to trimming and J lost 0 bases, with 15 bases between them. Per the germline V gene, CDR1 is DFQATT and CDR2 is SNEGSKA (reference sequence). The CDR3 is 15 amino acids. The DNA of the CDR3 is TGCAGTGCCCTAGGGGGGAGGAGCTCCTACAATGAGCAGTTCTTC. Residues: CSALGGRSSYNEQFF.

This clonotype was seen at least ten times. The chain combines TRBV4-1 with TRBJ2-3, with TRBD2 as a possible D gene (6 bases). This CDR3 spans 15 amino acids. The V and J ends lost 6 bases and 1 base respectively, with 14 bases between them. Germline V CDR1 and CDR2: MGHRA, YSYEKL. CDR3 sequence (DNA): TGCGCCAGCAGTGGTGGAGGGGAAGGCACAGATACGCAGTATTTT. Translated, it gives CASSGGGEGTDTQYF.

Comments on this clonotype: It may be a read error: a sequence one base away is much more abundant. J is TRBJ2-4 and V is TRBV7-2; 9 positions agree with TRBD1. The CDR3 is 18 amino acids. Germline V gene lookup returns CDR1 SGHTA and CDR2 FQGNSA. The DNA of the CDR3 is TGTGCCGGCAGCTCTCGCTCACCGGACAGGGGCCGATACAGGGCCCAGTACTTC. Protein sequence: CAGSSRSPDRGRYRAQYF.

In its sample, this clonotype was seen many times. This chain connects TRBV6-5 to TRBJ1-2; a weak D match, TRBD1 (6 bases). CDR1 and CDR2 (germline): MNHEY, SVGAGI. CDR3 length: 15 residues. The V end was cut by 0 bases, the J end by 5 bases, with 13 bases between. The CDR3 region is CASSYSTGLAYGYTF. The CDR3 coding sequence is TGTGCCAGCAGTTACTCGACAGGTCTAGCTTATGGCTACACCTTC.

This clonotype was counted between two and nine times. This rearrangement joins TRBV9 to TRBJ2-2, with D unresolved. Germline loops: CDR1 SGDLS, CDR2 YYNGEE. The germline V and J ends were trimmed by 0 bases and 3 bases, with 6 bases remaining between them. This CDR3 contains 14 residues. This chain's CDR3 is CASSVDAHTGELFF. In DNA form, the CDR3 reads TGTGCCAGCAGCGTAGATGCCCACACCGGGGAGCTGTTTTTT.

In this sample, this clonotype turned up many times. The chain recombines TRBV5-1 with TRBJ2-1; possibly TRBD1 or TRBD2 for D (5 bases each). Germline loops: CDR1 SGHRS, CDR2 YFSETQ. The CDR3 sequence is 13 residues long. Deletions cut 5 bases from V and 8 bases from J, with 14 bases between. The CDR3, as DNA: TGCGCCAGCAGGGGGACCGGGGAAGATGAGCAGTTCTTC. Protein product: CASRGTGEDEQFF.

The V gene is TRBV7-9, the J gene TRBJ2-7; 8 bases align to TRBD1. The CDR3 is 15 amino acids. The J segment lost 0 bases and the V segment lost 5 bases, leaving 6 bases of the junction unmatched. From germline, CDR1 is SEHNR and CDR2 FQNEAQ (reference sequence). The CDR3 DNA sequence: TGTGCCAGCAGCATTTACAGGGGGAGCTCCTACGAGCAGTACTTC. The encoded protein is CASSIYRGSSYEQYF.

This clonotype has a count of ten or more. This chain links TRBV29-1 with TRBJ2-3; 8 bases agree with TRBD2. Trimming removed 7 bases from V and 5 bases from J; junction bases left unmatched: 5. From germline, CDR1 is SQVTM and CDR2 ANQGSEA. The CDR3 spans 12 residues. Here the CDR3 reads CSAGGQGDTQYF. The CDR3 region has the DNA TGCAGCGCGGGGGGGCAGGGAGATACGCAGTATTTT.

Only a few counts were recorded for this clonotype. A much bigger clone sits one base away, suggesting this may be a read error. The chain combines TRBV9 with TRBJ2-1; possible D gene TRBD1, 6 bases. CDR1 and CDR2 (germline): SGDLS, YYNGEE. V was trimmed by 0 bases and J by 10 bases, leaving 20 bases between them. The CDR3 loop spans 16 amino acids. CDR3 in DNA: TGTGCCAGCAGCGTAGGGGGCAGGGGCCCCGATATGGAGCAGTTCTTC. Translating gives CASSVGGRGPDMEQFF.

This clonotype was recorded a few times. This chain connects TRBV2 to TRBJ2-2; TRBD2 might be the D (6 bases). This CDR3 spans 16 amino acids. Germline CDR1 SNHLY, CDR2 FYNNEI. Trimming pared 4 bases from V and 0 bases from J, leaving 12 bases between. This chain's CDR3 is CASSVLRGANTGELFF. DNA of the CDR3: TGTGCCAGCAGTGTCCTGCGGGGAGCGAACACCGGGGAGCTGTTTTTT.

This clonotype occurred many times. The gene calls are TRBV6-1 and TRBJ1-5; D unclear. Trimming cost V 6 bases and J 2 bases, with 8 bases left between them. The CDR3 runs 13 residues. Germline V gives CDR1 MNHNS, CDR2 SASEGT. The CDR3 nucleotides read TGTGCCAGCAGGGGGATAGGCAATCAGCCCCAGCATTTT. Protein product: CASRGIGNQPQHF.

There are a few counts of this clonotype. This may be a read error: a much more frequent sequence differs by one nucleotide. This chain joins TRBV15 and TRBJ2-7; 10 bases fit TRBD1. The end of the DNA is better explained by TRBJ2-5, so the J call may be wrong. CDR1 is LNHNV, CDR2 YYDKDF, per germline (reference sequence). There are 16 residues in the CDR3. CDR3 nucleotide sequence: TGTGCCGCCAGCCAATTGCCGGGACAGGGGCAAGAGACCCAGTACTTC. Translated: CAASQLPGQGQETQYF.

The chain couples TRBV3-1 to TRBJ1-1; D gene unclear. The germline V gene has CDR1 LGHDT and CDR2 YNNKEL (reference sequence). The V end was cut by 4 bases, the J end by 5 bases, with 11 bases between. This CDR3 has 13 residues. CDR3 coding DNA: TGTGCCAGCAGCCGGAGCAAGGGAACTGAAGCTTTCTTT. Translation: CASSRSKGTEAFF.

The chain joins TRBV12-3 or TRBV12-4 to TRBJ2-7; D is undetermined. V lost 0 bases to trimming and J lost 3 bases, with 15 bases between them. The CDR3 runs 16 residues. CDR3 sequence reads: CASSLALRLTYYEQYF. CDR3 nucleotides: TGTGCCAGCAGTTTAGCGCTGAGGTTAACCTACTACGAGCAGTACTTC.

In its sample, this clonotype was seen many times. The rearrangement links TRBV18 to TRBJ2-3; 11 nucleotides align to TRBD1. CDR1 and CDR2 from the germline V gene are KGHSH and LQKENI. CDR3 length: 16 amino acids. V gave up 2 bases and J gave up 5 bases; unmatched junction bases: 6. CDR3 DNA: TGTGCCAGCTCACCAACCGGGACAGGGGGAAGAGATACGCAGTATTTT. This sequence encodes CASSPTGTGGRDTQYF.

This clonotype was detected only a few times. The V call is TRBV6-5, the J call TRBJ2-2; D perhaps matches TRBD1 (6 bases). This CDR3 has 16 residues. The V gene's germline CDR1 is MNHEY and CDR2 SVGAGI. Trimming removed 7 bases from V and 4 bases from J, with 19 bases in between. The chain's CDR3 is CASTSRKGVFTGELFF. The CDR3 DNA follows: TGTGCCAGCACTTCCCGGAAGGGGGTTTTCACCGGGGAGCTGTTTTTT.

J is TRBJ2-6 and V is TRBV29-1, with D unclear. CDR3 size: 16 residues. Per the germline V gene, CDR1 is SQVTM and CDR2 is ANQGSEA. V was clipped by 4 bases and J by 0 bases, with 13 bases between them. The CDR3 here is CSVASDINSGANVLTF. The DNA of the CDR3 is TGCAGCGTTGCTTCTGATATTAACTCTGGGGCCAACGTCCTGACTTTC.

This clonotype was seen repeatedly, ten times or more. The chain links TRBV29-1 to TRBJ1-2; 9 bases match TRBD1. Looked up from germline, CDR1 is SQVTM and CDR2 is ANQGSEA. Trimming cost V 7 bases and J 3 bases; bases outside gene matches: 6. The CDR3 consists of 13 residues. The CDR3 DNA follows: TGCAGCGCATCGACAGGGGGGGACTATGGCTACACCTTC. This encodes CSASTGGDYGYTF.

A few counts support this clonotype. V usage is TRBV6-2 or TRBV6-3 and J usage is TRBJ1-4, with TRBD1 as a possible D gene (6 bases). The V and J ends lost 6 bases and 5 bases respectively, with 16 bases between them. Looked up from germline, CDR1 is MNHEY and CDR2 is SVGEGT. The length of the CDR3 is 15 residues. CDR3 sequence reads: CASREWTAQNEKLFF. In nucleotides, the CDR3 is TGTGCCAGCAGGGAGTGGACAGCACAAAATGAAAAACTGTTTTTT.